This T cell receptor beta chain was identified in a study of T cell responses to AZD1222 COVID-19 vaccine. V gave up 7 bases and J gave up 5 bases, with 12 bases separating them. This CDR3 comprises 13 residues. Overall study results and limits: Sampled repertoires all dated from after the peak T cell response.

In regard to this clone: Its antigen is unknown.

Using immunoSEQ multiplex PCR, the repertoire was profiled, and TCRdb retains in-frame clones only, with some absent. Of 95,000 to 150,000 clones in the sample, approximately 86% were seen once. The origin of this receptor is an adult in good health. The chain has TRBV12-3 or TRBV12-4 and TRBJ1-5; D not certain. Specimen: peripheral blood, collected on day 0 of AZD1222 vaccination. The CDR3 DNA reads TGTGCCAGCACCGCCCGGAGGGATCAGCCCCAGCATTTT. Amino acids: CASTARRDQPQHF.